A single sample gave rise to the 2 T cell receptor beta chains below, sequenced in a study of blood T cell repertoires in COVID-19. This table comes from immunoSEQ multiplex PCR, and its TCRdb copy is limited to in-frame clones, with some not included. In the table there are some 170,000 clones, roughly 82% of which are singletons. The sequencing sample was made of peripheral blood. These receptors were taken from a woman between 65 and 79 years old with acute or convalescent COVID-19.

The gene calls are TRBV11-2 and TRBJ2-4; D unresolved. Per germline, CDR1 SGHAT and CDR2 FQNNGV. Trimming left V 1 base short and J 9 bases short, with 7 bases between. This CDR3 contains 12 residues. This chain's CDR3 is CASSLGSGIQYF. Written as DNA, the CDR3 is TGTGCCAGCAGCTTAGGGTCGGGCATTCAGTACTTC.

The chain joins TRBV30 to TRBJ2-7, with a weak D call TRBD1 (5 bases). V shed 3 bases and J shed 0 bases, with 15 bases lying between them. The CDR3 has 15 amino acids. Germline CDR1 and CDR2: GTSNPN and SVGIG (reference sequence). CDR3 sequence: CAWRAFVTGSYEQYF. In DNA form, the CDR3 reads TGTGCCTGGAGGGCCTTCGTAACAGGCTCCTACGAGCAGTACTTC. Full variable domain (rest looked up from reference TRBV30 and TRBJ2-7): SQTIHQWPATLVQPVGSPLSLECTVEGTSNPNLYWYRQAAGRGLQLLFYSVGIGQISSEVPQNLSASRPQDRQFILSSKKLLLSDSGFYLCAWRAFVTGSYEQYFGPGTRLTVT.